A single TCR beta chain is shown here with its context. The specificity of this receptor is unknown. Base quality data are lacking; no much larger clone is found one base away. These data are taken from a study of blood T cell repertoires in COVID-19 (dated by TCRdb to 2020 to 2021). Regarding the research as a whole: Collaborator samples came from the United States, Italy and Spain and covered acute and convalescent phases of COVID-19. The prospective study material was composed of cDNA or gDNA derived from T cells, B-cell-depleted T cells, or PBMCs. Subjects who had been exposed to COVID-19, were actively infected with it, or had recovered from it provided the deeply sampled blood TCRbeta repertoires that made up the dataset. The repertoires were made available in a free public database intended to serve as a resource for research on the immune response to SARS-CoV-2. The samples were drawn from two sources: the first 160 participants of the ongoing ImmuneRACE study, and 1,200 or so subjects contributed by 6 global collaborators. A de-identified subject ID, COVID-19 status, age in years and sex were almost always included in the sample metadata. Where available, HLA class I and class II types were taken from metadata supplied by the sample provider and were not determined by assay-based typing. The investigation overall reported the following: Clinical and demographic metadata were provided uncurated, with the amount varying by source and participant.

The CDR3 covers 13 residues, taking in both the cysteine and the phenylalanine. CDR3 DNA is the only sequence kept; it has 39 bases, read in frame from the first base. The germline V gene (reference sequence) specifies GTSNPN as CDR1 and SVGIG as CDR2. Trimming costs V 5 bases and J 5 bases, and their ends lie 12 bases apart. Participants in the prospective study were enrolled through a virtual design, were aged about 18 to 89 years, and lived in 20 to 30 United States geographic areas. In the prospective study, cohorts were assigned on the basis of participant-reported clinical history obtained from a screening survey and a study questionnaire. ImmuneRACE Cohort 3 recovered participants were defined by two consecutive negative NP/OP PCR tests, healthcare professional clearance, or symptom resolution. Each participant in the prospective study had whole blood, serum and a nasopharyngeal or oropharyngeal swab collected by mobile phlebotomists. Prospective study participants could optionally give additional blood draws and questionnaires over an approximately two-month period. Prospective study blood samples were shipped either frozen or at room temperature before DNA extraction.

TCRbeta CDR3 regions were amplified from genomic DNA using the immunoSEQ Assay, a bias-controlled multiplex PCR. On the authors' methods: Nucleated cell counts per sample were estimated from amplification of reference gene primers within the assay. To quantify the absolute abundance of each unique TCRbeta CDR3 rearrangement, sequence reads were collapsed and filtered. For each sample, productive Simpson clonality was calculated as the square root of Simpson's diversity index across productive rearrangements. Not all clones reach the TCRdb copy of this immuneACCESS table, which keeps in-frame sequences only. Checked studies attribute under half of the gap to unresolved V genes and leave the rest unexplained. That table gives V, J and clone size, and the DNA gave D and trimming. Here the sample has nearly 200,000 clones; more than 80% occur a single time. The ten largest clonotypes hold roughly 8.4% of the sample.

The TCR originated in a woman aged 18 to 35 who had recovered from COVID-19. Material: PBMCs or T cells enriched from blood (not recorded which). The rearrangement combines TRBV30 with TRBJ2-2; the best D guess is TRBD2, with 5 bases matching. The nucleotides are TGTGCCTGGGCCGAGGGTCCGACCGGGGAGCTGTTTTTT. This sequence encodes CAWAEGPTGELFF. The reference TRBV30 and TRBJ2-2 proteins fill in what lies around the CDR3, so the full variable domain reads SQTIHQWPATLVQPVGSPLSLECTVEGTSNPNLYWYRQAAGRGLQLLFYSVGIGQISSEVPQNLSASRPQDRQFILSSKKLLLSDSGFYLCAWAEGPTGELFFGEGSRLTVL.